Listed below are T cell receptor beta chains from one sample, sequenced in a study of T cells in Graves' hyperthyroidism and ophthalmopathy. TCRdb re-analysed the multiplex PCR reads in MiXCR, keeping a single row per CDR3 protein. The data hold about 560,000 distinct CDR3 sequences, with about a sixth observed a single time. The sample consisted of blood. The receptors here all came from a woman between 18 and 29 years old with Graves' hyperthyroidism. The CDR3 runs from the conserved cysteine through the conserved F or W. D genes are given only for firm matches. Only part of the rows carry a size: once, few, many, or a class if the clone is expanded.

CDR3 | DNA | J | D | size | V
CSVSGSGYTF | TGCAGCGTTTCGGGGAGTGGCTACACCTTC | TRBJ1-2 | . | . | TRBV29-1
CASSPGTGGMNEQFF | TGTGCCAGCAGCCCCGGGACAGGGGGAATGAATGAGCAGTTCTTC | TRBJ2-1 | TRBD1 | . | TRBV6-1
CSASDRGHGYTF | TGCAGTGCTAGCGACAGGGGGCATGGCTACACCTTC | TRBJ1-2 | TRBD1 | few | TRBV20-1
CASSHSGTGIF | TGTGCCAGCAGCCATTCCGGGACAGGTATCTTC | TRBJ2-1 | TRBD1 | . | TRBV12-3/TRBV12-4
CASSSAEMDTQYF | TGTGCCAGCAGCTCCGCTGAAATGGATACGCAGTATTTT | TRBJ2-3 | . | many | TRBV11-3
CASSSSSVRDSPLHF | TGTGCCAGCAGTTCCTCTTCGGTCCGGGATTCACCCCTCCACTTT | TRBJ1-6 | . | few | TRBV6-6
CASKRGGANVLTF | TGTGCCAGCAAGAGAGGAGGGGCCAACGTCCTGACTTTC | TRBJ2-6 | . | . | TRBV6-1
CASRAGDEQFF | TGTGCCAGCAGAGCGGGAGATGAGCAGTTCTTC | TRBJ2-1 | TRBD2 | many | TRBV12-3/TRBV12-4
CASSPQTEGGELFF | TGTGCCAGCAGCCCCCAAACTGAAGGCGGGGAGCTGTTTTTT | TRBJ2-2 | . | many | TRBV3-1
CASNLAAYNEQFF | TGTGCCAGCAACCTAGCGGCCTACAATGAGCAGTTCTTC | TRBJ2-1 | TRBD2 | few | TRBV6-1
CASSLYGDSTYEQYF | TGTGCCAGCAGCTTATACGGGGACAGCACCTACGAGCAGTACTTC | TRBJ2-7 | TRBD1 | . | TRBV11-3
CTSSLSGNTIYF | TGTACCAGCAGTTTAAGCGGAAACACCATATATTTT | TRBJ1-3 | . | . | TRBV12-3/TRBV12-4
CAWSVQGSTEAFF | TGTGCCTGGAGTGTACAGGGCTCCACTGAAGCTTTCTTT | TRBJ1-1 | . | few | TRBV30
CASSRTGGREKLFF | TGTGCCAGCAGCCGGACAGGGGGCCGGGAAAAACTGTTTTTT | TRBJ1-4 | TRBD1 | . | TRBV12-3/TRBV12-4
CASSRGGGTEAFF | TGTGCCAGCTCACGGGGCGGGGGCACTGAAGCTTTCTTT | TRBJ1-1 | . | many | TRBV18
CASSSGSGELFF | TGTGCCAGCAGTTCAGGGTCCGGGGAGCTGTTTTTT | TRBJ2-2 | . | many | TRBV12-3/TRBV12-4
CASSQDPRFGRGYTF | TGCGCCAGCAGCCAAGATCCCAGGTTTGGTCGCGGCTACACCTTC | TRBJ1-2 | . | . | TRBV4-1
CASSPRVGRSSYNEQFF | TGCGCCAGCAGCCCCCGTGTGGGGAGGAGCTCCTACAATGAGCAGTTCTTC | TRBJ2-1 | . | few | TRBV5-1
CASSRILAGNVADTQYF | TGCGCCAGCAGCCGAATTCTAGCGGGAAATGTGGCAGATACGCAGTATTTT | TRBJ2-3 | TRBD2 | many | TRBV5-1
CASGGGDPNTEAFF | TGTGCCAGCGGTGGTGGGGACCCGAACACTGAAGCTTTCTTT | TRBJ1-1 | . | many | TRBV27
CASSLLPGGTVLEQYF | TGTGCCAGCAGCTTACTCCCGGGAGGAACGGTTCTCGAGCAGTACTTC | TRBJ2-7 | TRBD2 | many | TRBV7-2
CSAGQGNPYNEQFF | TGCAGTGCTGGACAGGGGAACCCCTACAATGAGCAGTTCTTC | TRBJ2-1 | TRBD1 | . | TRBV20-1
CSVDYGLGGDGYTF | TGCAGCGTTGATTACGGTCTAGGGGGCGACGGCTACACCTTC | TRBJ1-2 | TRBD1 | . | TRBV29-1
CASRPGGGGTASTYEQYF | TGTGCCAGCAGGCCGGGGGGGGGAGGGACAGCCTCTACCTACGAGCAGTACTTC | TRBJ2-7 | . | many | TRBV28
CASSLLAGGNTGELFF | TGTGCCAGCAGTCTATTAGCGGGAGGCAACACCGGGGAGCTGTTTTTT | TRBJ2-2 | TRBD2 | many | TRBV28
CASSPSQRASYEQYF | TGTGCCAGCAGCCCGTCCCAGCGGGCATCCTACGAGCAGTACTTC | TRBJ2-7 | . | few | TRBV6-1
CASSPSPIQETQYF | TGTGCCAGCTCACCTTCTCCCATACAAGAGACCCAGTACTTC | TRBJ2-5 | . | . | TRBV18
CASSPQGFTEAFF | TGTGCCAGCAGTCCTCAGGGATTCACTGAAGCTTTCTTT | TRBJ1-1 | . | few | TRBV6-1
CSVLIAGVHSGNTIYF | TGCAGCGTTTTAATCGCAGGCGTACACTCTGGAAACACCATATATTTT | TRBJ1-3 | . | . | TRBV29-1
CASSPWGSYNEQFF | TGTGCCAGCAGCCCCTGGGGGTCCTACAATGAGCAGTTCTTC | TRBJ2-1 | . | many | TRBV7-2
CASSIVLQGAGELFF | TGTGCCAGTAGTATTGTCTTACAGGGGGCCGGGGAGCTGTTTTTT | TRBJ2-2 | TRBD1 | . | TRBV19
CASSDSRDRDGAFF | TGTGCCAGCAGCGATTCCCGGGACAGGGATGGAGCTTTCTTT | TRBJ1-1 | TRBD1 | . | TRBV3-1
CASSKGLAGTTDTQYF | TGTGCCAGCAGCAAAGGACTAGCGGGGACCACAGATACGCAGTATTTT | TRBJ2-3 | TRBD2 | many | TRBV2
CASSLNGRGNLFNSPLHF | TGTGCCAGCAGTTTAAATGGCAGGGGGAATTTATTTAATTCACCCCTCCACTTT | TRBJ1-6 | TRBD1 | few | TRBV27
CSARSNGGISNQPQHF | TGCAGTGCTAGATCTAACGGGGGGATAAGCAATCAGCCCCAGCATTTT | TRBJ1-5 | . | few | TRBV20-1
CASSPEREGRYEQYF | TGTGCCAGCAGTCCAGAGCGGGAGGGCCGGTACGAGCAGTACTTC | TRBJ2-7 | TRBD2 | many | TRBV28
CASSVDAIDYGYTF | TGTGCCAGCAGCGTAGATGCCATCGACTATGGCTACACCTTC | TRBJ1-2 | . | many | TRBV9
CATSRTTGNSPLHF | TGTGCCACCAGCAGGACGACTGGAAATTCACCCCTCCACTTT | TRBJ1-6 | . | . | TRBV15
CASSSPGQGSTYEQYF | TGTGCCAGCAGTTCACCGGGACAGGGAAGCACCTACGAGCAGTACTTC | TRBJ2-7 | TRBD1 | . | TRBV28
CASSLGGRDHYEQYF | TGTGCCAGCAGCTTAGGAGGGCGCGATCACTACGAGCAGTACTTC | TRBJ2-7 | . | few | TRBV7-2
CASSPERGASYNEQFF | TGTGCCAGCAGTCCCGAGCGGGGGGCTTCCTACAATGAGCAGTTCTTC | TRBJ2-1 | TRBD2 | many | TRBV12-3/TRBV12-4
CASRRTYGTPQETQYF | TGCGCCAGCAGGCGTACTTACGGGACACCTCAAGAGACCCAGTACTTC | TRBJ2-5 | . | few | TRBV4-1
CASSESRGGAAEQYF | TGCGCCAGCAGTGAGTCCCGGGGGGGGGCTGCCGAGCAGTACTTC | TRBJ2-7 | TRBD2 | many | TRBV10-2
CATSRDLSGGKTQYF | TGTGCCACCAGCAGAGACCTGTCAGGGGGGAAGACCCAGTACTTC | TRBJ2-5 | . | . | TRBV15
CASGPAGDNEQFF | TGTGCCAGCGGCCCAGCGGGGGACAATGAGCAGTTCTTC | TRBJ2-1 | TRBD2 | many | TRBV6-1
CASSTRNRGGNQPQHF | TGTGCCAGTAGTACCCGTAATAGGGGGGGAAATCAGCCCCAGCATTTT | TRBJ1-5 | . | . | TRBV19
CASSHPRAIYTDTQYF | TGTGCCAGCAGCCATCCTCGGGCCATCTACACAGATACGCAGTATTTT | TRBJ2-3 | . | many | TRBV7-2
CASSTSSAGVETQYF | TGTGCCAGCAGCACCAGCTCAGCGGGGGTTGAGACCCAGTACTTC | TRBJ2-5 | TRBD2 | . | TRBV5-4
CASSLFGQSTNEKLFF | TGTGCCAGCAGTTTATTTGGACAGAGTACTAATGAAAAACTGTTTTTT | TRBJ1-4 | . | few | TRBV28
CASSLLGQGAYTF | TGTGCCAGCAGCTTACTAGGACAGGGGGCATACACCTTC | TRBJ1-2 | TRBD1 | many | TRBV7-2
CASSVAGVAYNEQFF | TGCGCCAGCAGTGTAGCGGGAGTAGCCTACAATGAGCAGTTCTTC | TRBJ2-1 | TRBD2 | few | TRBV10-2
CASSIDRGSGYTF | TGTGCCAGTAGTATCGACAGGGGGAGCGGCTACACCTTC | TRBJ1-2 | TRBD1 | . | TRBV19
CASREDRGWDTQYF | TGTGCCAGCAGAGAGGACAGGGGTTGGGATACGCAGTATTTT | TRBJ2-3 | TRBD1 | many | TRBV6-1
CASSRPGQAVDGYTF | TGTGCCAGCAGTAGACCCGGACAGGCGGTAGATGGCTACACCTTC | TRBJ1-2 | TRBD1 | . | TRBV6-1
CASGNRGFFQPQHF | TGTGCCAGCGGGAACAGGGGGTTTTTTCAGCCCCAGCATTTT | TRBJ1-5 | TRBD1 | few | TRBV2
CSATNPSTDTQYF | TGCAGTGCCACCAACCCGAGCACAGATACGCAGTATTTT | TRBJ2-3 | . | . | TRBV20-1
CATTSMGETQYF | TGTGCCACCACGAGCATGGGAGAGACCCAGTACTTC | TRBJ2-5 | . | many | TRBV6-2/TRBV6-3